The source of this TCR beta chain is a study of shared clonotypes between healthy human individuals. This clone was seen only once. Antigen specificity is unknown. General study findings and limits: Approximately 5% was the fraction of naive CD4 clonotypes found shared across four donors.

At the deep level, the assay was run. Libraries were prepared by immunoSEQ multiplex PCR; TCRdb keeps only in-frame clonotypes and omits some of them. Here the sample spans millions of clones, over 85% being singletons. Germline V gene sequence: CDR1 WSHSY, CDR2 SAAADI. V was clipped by 9 bases and J by 7 bases, with 10 bases between them. CDR3 size: 12 residues. This clonotype was sampled from a man aged 18 to 30 in good health. The source material was naive CD4+ T cells sorted from blood. Subset: CD45RA+ positively selected. This rearrangement joins TRBV10-2 to TRBJ1-6, with D hard to call. CDR3 coding DNA: TGCGCCAGTTCCGGATCGAATTCACCCCTCCACTTT. Translation: CASSGSNSPLHF.